Below, 27 T cell receptor beta chains from the same sample are listed, as sequenced in a study of T cells in Graves' hyperthyroidism and ophthalmopathy. Researchers amplified the TCR beta CDR3 regions from RNA transcripts. Initially, a first-round RT-PCR of the TCR CDR3 employed the HTBI primer set. Via MiXCR, TCRdb re-called the multiplex PCR reads, giving one row per CDR3 protein. This table has about 840,000 distinct CDR3 sequences, 38% appearing once. The sequencing sample was made of blood. The receptor set was obtained from a young man with Graves' hyperthyroidism.

The chain couples TRBV20-1 to TRBJ2-5; possibly TRBD2 for D (6 bases). V was clipped by 5 bases and J by 3 bases, with 13 bases between them. This CDR3 is 13 amino acids long. The V gene's germline CDR1 is DFQATT and CDR2 SNEGSKA (reference sequence). Written as DNA, the CDR3 is TGCAGTGCTTTCGGACTAAGTAAAGAGACCCAGTACTTC. Translated, it gives CSAFGLSKETQYF.

This clonotype was seen many times. The chain is built from TRBV14 and TRBJ1-4; no reliable D call. The germline V gene encodes CDR1 SGHDN and CDR2 FVKESK. With 3 bases removed from V and 14 bases from J, the gap between germline ends came to 13 bases. This CDR3 is 12 amino acids long. The CDR3 loop reads CASSHFPGQLFF. For the CDR3, the DNA is TGTGCCAGCAGCCACTTTCCCGGGCAGCTGTTTTTT.

The sample holds many counts of this clonotype. The chain has TRBV19 and TRBJ1-1; 7 bases are a match to TRBD1. With 4 bases clipped from V and 4 bases from J, the junction kept 15 bases outside the gene matches. Germline-derived CDR1 and CDR2 are LNHDA and SQIVND (reference sequence). This CDR3 has 17 amino acids. This CDR3 is CASSTRTGGRLGTEAFF. CDR3 sequence (DNA): TGTGCCAGTAGTACCCGGACAGGCGGCCGTCTTGGCACTGAAGCTTTCTTT.

The V gene is TRBV19, the J gene TRBJ1-1, with 7 bases fitting TRBD1. The CDR3 extends over 15 amino acids. Germline trimming cut 8 bases from V and 10 bases from J; bases unmatched to any gene: 19. The germline CDR1 and CDR2 sequences are LNHDA and SQIVND (reference sequence). CDR3 region: CASATGRGPLIRAFF. The CDR3 DNA reads as TGTGCCAGTGCAACAGGGAGGGGGCCACTTATACGAGCTTTCTTT.

The genes are TRBV9 and TRBJ2-3; a possible D gene is TRBD2 (6 bases). In germline, CDR1 is SGDLS, CDR2 YYNGEE. CDR3 length: 16 amino acids. Trimming removed 4 bases from V and 0 bases from J, with 15 bases in between. CDR3 in DNA: TGTGCCAGCAGCTTAGCTACGGGAGCTAGCACAGATACGCAGTATTTT. Its translation is CASSLATGASTDTQYF.

With respect to this clonotype: The missing conserved phenylalanine or tryptophan at the end of this CDR3 makes a read error likely. The chain is built from TRBV7-6 and TRBJ2-7, with D hard to call. Trimming removed 5 bases at V and 0 bases at J, with 11 bases between. This CDR3 is 14 amino acids long. Per the germline V gene, CDR1 is SGHVS and CDR2 is FNYEAQ. The CDR3 reads CASSPSTVSYEQYP. CDR3 coding DNA: TGTGCCAGCAGCCCTTCGACGGTCTCCTACGAGCAGTACCCC.

This clonotype was found many times. This chain connects TRBV19 to TRBJ2-2; D is unresolved. Germline assignment: CDR1 LNHDA and CDR2 SQIVND (reference sequence). V was cut by 1 base and J by 3 bases, with 3 bases left in between. This CDR3 has 13 residues. CDR3 loop: CASSIGDTGELFF. CDR3 DNA: TGTGCCAGTAGTATAGGGGACACCGGGGAGCTGTTTTTT.

J is TRBJ1-2 and V is TRBV4-1, with D possibly matching TRBD1 (5 bases). V was pared by 1 base and J by 5 bases, with 14 bases between. CDR1 and CDR2 (germline): MGHRA, YSYEKL. This CDR3 region has 15 residues. CDR3 amino acids: CASSQGRGRQYGYTF. CDR3 coding DNA: TGCGCCAGCAGCCAAGGTAGGGGACGGCAATATGGCTACACCTTC.

The sample holds a few counts of this clonotype. The genes are TRBV20-1 and TRBJ1-2, with TRBD1 matching 7 bases. Losses at the gene ends were 1 base for V and 2 bases for J; bases not matched to a gene: 10. This CDR3 comprises 16 residues. Germline V gene data show CDR1 as DFQATT and CDR2 as SNEGSKA (reference sequence). The CDR3 sequence: CSARGSTAGGNYGYTF. The DNA of the CDR3 is TGCAGTGCTAGAGGATCCACAGCAGGGGGGAACTATGGCTACACCTTC.

This clonotype was counted at least ten times. The chain employs TRBV9 and TRBJ1-1, with D hard to call. This CDR3 region has 13 residues. V was shortened by 2 bases and J by 1 base, with 6 bases between the two germline ends. Germline V gene lookup returns CDR1 SGDLS and CDR2 YYNGEE. The CDR3, as DNA: TGTGCCAGCAGCGTCGTACCGAACACTGAAGCTTTCTTT. It codes for CASSVVPNTEAFF.

This clonotype showed up just a few times. The chain has TRBV7-3 and TRBJ2-2; possibly TRBD1 for D (6 bases). Germline V gene sequence: CDR1 SGHTA, CDR2 FQGTGA. CDR3 length: 15 residues. V lost 5 bases and J 5 bases, leaving 15 bases between the germline ends. As DNA, the CDR3 is TGTGCCAGCAGCATATTAACAGGGCAAACCGGGGAGCTGTTTTTT. Amino acid sequence: CASSILTGQTGELFF.

The genes are TRBV18 and TRBJ1-6; D unclear. V was pared by 2 bases and J by 7 bases, with 3 bases between. The CDR3 consists of 12 residues. CDR1 and CDR2 from the germline V gene are KGHSH and LQKENI. CDR3 DNA sequence: TGTGCCAGCTCACCAGCGAATTCACCCCTCCACTTT. Amino acids: CASSPANSPLHF.

The sample holds a few counts of this clonotype. This chain links TRBV7-9 with TRBJ2-3; D gene uncertain. V was pared by 8 bases and J by 1 base, with 16 bases between. CDR3 size: 15 residues. Germline-derived CDR1 and CDR2 are SEHNR and FQNEAQ (reference sequence). The CDR3 coding sequence is TGTGCCAGCGCTAGTGGGTGGGATGGCACAGATACGCAGTATTTT. Amino acids: CASASGWDGTDTQYF.

Worth noting for this clonotype: A much larger clone lies one base from this, so it may be a read error. The final CDR3 position lacks the conserved phenylalanine or tryptophan, pointing to a likely read error. The genes are TRBV14 and TRBJ2-4; a weak D match, TRBD2 (5 bases). Trimming took off 1 base at V and 13 bases at J, with 17 bases between the two ends. The CDR3 consists of 14 residues. Germline assignment: CDR1 SGHDN and CDR2 FVKESK. CDR3 sequence reads: CASSQVGQTEEQYY. CDR3 DNA sequence: TGTGCCAGCAGCCAAGTAGGTCAGACGGAGGAGCAGTACTAC.

The CDR3 reads CASSIDRSGNTEAFF. CDR3 coding DNA: TGTGCCAGTAGTATAGATCGGTCAGGGAACACTGAAGCTTTCTTT. The gene calls are TRBV19 and TRBJ1-1; unclear D gene. Between the trimmed V and J ends, which lost 0 bases and 1 base, there was a span of 9 bases. CDR1 and CDR2 (germline): LNHDA, SQIVND (reference sequence). CDR3 length: 15 amino acids. The variable domain in full, with the rest retrieved from reference TRBV19 and TRBJ1-1, is DGGITQSPKYLFRKEGQNVTLSCEQNLNHDAMYWYRQDPGQGLRLIYYSQIVNDFQKGDIAEGYSVSREKKESFPLTVTSAQKNPTAFYLCASSIDRSGNTEAFFGQGTRLTVV.

The chain combines TRBV6-1 with TRBJ1-2, with 11 bases matching TRBD1. The trim removed 6 bases at V and 7 bases at J, leaving 10 bases unmatched. CDR3 length: 15 amino acids. CDR1 and CDR2 from the germline V gene are MNHNS and SASEGT. CDR3 DNA: TGTGCCAGCAGGCCCGGGACAGGGGGACCGGGTGGCTACACCTTC. This encodes CASRPGTGGPGGYTF.

V usage is TRBV7-2 and J usage is TRBJ1-4, with D possibly TRBD1 on 6 matching bases. CDR1 SGHTA and CDR2 FQGNSA come from the germline V gene. The CDR3 has 16 amino acids. The ends were cut back, 5 bases at V and 8 bases at J, with 21 bases in the middle. CDR3 coding DNA: TGTGCCAGCAGCCCTGAGCGGGGGCAGGCTGGGGAAAAACTGTTTTTT. Translating gives CASSPERGQAGEKLFF.

This clonotype was seen only a few times. The chain is built from TRBV6-5 and TRBJ2-7, with TRBD1 matching over 10 bases. The CDR3 contains 15 residues. The germline CDR1 and CDR2 sequences are MNHEY and SVGAGI. V shed 0 bases and J 3 bases; nucleotides not matched to a gene: 2. The CDR3 DNA sequence: TGTGCCAGCAGTTACTCCGACAGGGGGCTCTACGAGCAGTACTTC. Translation: CASSYSDRGLYEQYF.

In this sample, this clonotype turned up a few times. The chain uses TRBV9 and TRBJ1-4; D call uncertain. The germline V gene encodes CDR1 SGDLS and CDR2 YYNGEE. V lost 3 bases and J lost 3, with 15 bases in between. The length of the CDR3 is 16 residues. The CDR3 region is CASSATEGEANEKLFF. The DNA of the CDR3 is TGTGCCAGCAGCGCGACCGAGGGAGAGGCTAATGAAAAACTGTTTTTT.

This clonotype was seen many times. The J gene is TRBJ2-2, the V gene TRBV14; possible D gene TRBD1, 5 bases. CDR3 length: 14 residues. Per germline, CDR1 SGHDN and CDR2 FVKESK. Trimming left V 5 bases short and J 1 base short, with 8 bases between. The CDR3 region is CASSARENTGELFF. CDR3 bases: TGTGCCAGCAGCGCCAGGGAGAACACCGGGGAGCTGTTTTTT.

There are a few counts of this clonotype. The chain has TRBV2 and TRBJ2-7, with 9 positions matching TRBD2. From germline, CDR1 is SNHLY and CDR2 FYNNEI. The CDR3 extends over 15 amino acids. Trimming removed 2 bases from V and 1 base from J; junction bases left unmatched: 3. In nucleotides, the CDR3 is TGTGCCAGCAGTGAACTAGCGGGGCCATCCTACGAGCAGTACTTC. Encoded protein: CASSELAGPSYEQYF. Full variable domain (rest looked up from reference TRBV2 and TRBJ2-7): EPEVTQTPSHQVTQMGQEVILRCVPISNHLYFYWYRQILGQKVEFLVSFYNNEISEKSEIFDDQFSVERPDGSNFTLKIRSTKLEDSAMYFCASSELAGPSYEQYFGPGTRLTVT.

The chain recombines TRBV6-5 with TRBJ2-5, with D maybe TRBD1 (5 bases). The germline CDR1 and CDR2 sequences are MNHEY and SVGAGI. Between the trimmed V and J ends, which lost 2 bases and 5 bases, there was a span of 15 bases. The CDR3 covers 15 residues. CDR3 DNA sequence: TGTGCCAGCAGTTACCTCAAGTGGGGCGTGGAGACCCAGTACTTC. Residues: CASSYLKWGVETQYF.

The chain joins TRBV10-2 to TRBJ2-3; D remains unclear. Trimming stripped 11 bases from V and 6 bases from J, with 15 bases between. The CDR3 has 12 residues. CDR1 is WSHSY and CDR2 is SAAADI in the germline V gene. The CDR3 region is CARPRPEDTQYF. The CDR3 bases are TGCGCCCGCCCCAGACCCGAGGATACGCAGTATTTT.

This clonotype showed up just a few times. The chain carries TRBV28 and TRBJ2-5; D is undetermined. CDR1 is MDHEN, CDR2 SYDVKM, per germline. Between the trimmed V and J ends, which lost 11 bases and 5 bases, there was a span of 12 bases. This CDR3 region has 11 residues. CDR3 bases: TGTGCCTCCTACCATCTGGAGACCCAGTACTTC. This translates into CASYHLETQYF.

This rearrangement joins TRBV6-5 to TRBJ1-1; no firm D call. CDR1 and CDR2 from the germline V gene are MNHEY and SVGAGI. V shed 5 bases and J shed 9 bases, with 13 bases lying between them. The CDR3 extends over 12 amino acids. CDR3 coding DNA: TGTGCCAGCAGTAACGGAGCAGGAAAAGCTTTCTTT. Its protein is CASSNGAGKAFF.

This clonotype has ten or more counts. This chain joins TRBV29-1 and TRBJ1-1; 7 nucleotides match TRBD1. V gave up 6 bases and J gave up 11 bases; unmatched junction bases: 9. The germline gives CDR1 SQVTM, CDR2 ANQGSEA. The CDR3 is 11 amino acids. The CDR3 coding sequence is TGCAGCGTCTCGGGACAGACCATTGCTTTCTTT. Residues: CSVSGQTIAFF.

This clonotype was seen more than once but under ten times. This chain connects TRBV20-1 to TRBJ2-5; D call uncertain. Per germline, CDR1 DFQATT and CDR2 SNEGSKA (reference sequence). The CDR3 loop spans 12 amino acids. Trimming cost V 2 bases and J 1 base, with 5 bases left between them. As DNA, the CDR3 is TGCAGTGCTAGAACGACCCAAGAGACCCAGTACTTC. This gives the protein CSARTTQETQYF.